This is a list of T cell receptor beta chains from one sample in a study of tumor T cells in aggressive B-cell lymphoma. The protocol was immunoSEQ multiplex PCR, while the TCRdb copy is restricted to in-frame clones and leaves out a portion. The sample includes some 2,200 clones, around 81% seen only once; the top ten take approximately 12%. Sequenced input: tumor tissue. Receptor source: an adult with diffuse large B cell lymphoma. Each CDR3 is given without its conserved first and last residue. Only part of the rows carry a size: once, few, many, or a class if the clone is expanded.

V gene: TRBV18
CDR3 length: 12
clone size: NA
CDR3 protein: ASSRGQAPETQY

V gene: TRBV10-1
CDR3 length: 12
clone size: NA
CDR3 protein: ASSEGQGWEKLF

V gene: TRBV4-1
CDR3 length: 14
clone size: NA
CDR3 protein: ASSQETGLLKGTQY

V gene: TRBV6-6
CDR3 length: 14
clone size: NA
CDR3 protein: ASRTGQGVNQETQY

V gene: TRBV9
CDR3 length: 13
clone size: NA
CDR3 protein: ASSPQGNSYNEQF

V gene: TRBV7-8
CDR3 length: 12
clone size: NA
CDR3 protein: ASSNRQGNYGYT

V gene: TRBV5-1
CDR3 length: 13
clone size: NA
CDR3 protein: ASSLDGRGQETQY

V gene: TRBV6-5
CDR3 length: 12
clone size: few
CDR3 protein: ASSYALDSYEQY

V gene: TRBV30
CDR3 length: 13
clone size: NA
CDR3 protein: AWILAGTSTDTQY

V gene: TRBV18
CDR3 length: 13
clone size: NA
CDR3 protein: ASSPGQSSGNTIY

V gene: TRBV4-1
CDR3 length: 14
clone size: NA
CDR3 protein: ASSLRLAGVGETQY

V gene: TRBV9
CDR3 length: 15
clone size: few
CDR3 protein: ASSLSRDRGNTGELF

V gene: TRBV6-1
CDR3 length: 11
clone size: NA
CDR3 protein: ASTPGTQNIQY

V gene: TRBV25-1
CDR3 length: 13
clone size: NA
CDR3 protein: ASSVGGGRNQPQH

V gene: TRBV6-5
CDR3 length: 13
clone size: NA
CDR3 protein: ATRGGGAAQGEQF

V gene: TRBV9
CDR3 length: 13
clone size: large
CDR3 protein: ASSVGGGHDSPLH

V gene: TRBV9
CDR3 length: 10
clone size: NA
CDR3 protein: ASSETGSGYT

V gene: TRBV27
CDR3 length: 12
clone size: NA
CDR3 protein: ASSRGDLRNEQF